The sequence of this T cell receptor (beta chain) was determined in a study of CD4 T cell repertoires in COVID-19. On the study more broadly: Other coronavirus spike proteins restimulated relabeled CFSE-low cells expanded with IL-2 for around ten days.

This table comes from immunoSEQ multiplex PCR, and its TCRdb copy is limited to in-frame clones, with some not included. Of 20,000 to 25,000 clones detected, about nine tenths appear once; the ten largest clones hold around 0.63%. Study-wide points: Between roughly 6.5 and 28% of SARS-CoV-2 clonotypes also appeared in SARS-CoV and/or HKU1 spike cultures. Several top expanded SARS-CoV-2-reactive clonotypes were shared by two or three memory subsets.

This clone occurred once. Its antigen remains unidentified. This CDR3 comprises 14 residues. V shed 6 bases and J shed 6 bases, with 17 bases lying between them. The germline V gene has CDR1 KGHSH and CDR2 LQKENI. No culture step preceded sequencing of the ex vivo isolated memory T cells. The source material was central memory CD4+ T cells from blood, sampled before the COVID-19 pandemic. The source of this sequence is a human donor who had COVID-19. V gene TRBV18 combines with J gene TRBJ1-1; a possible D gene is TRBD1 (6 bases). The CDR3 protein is CASSAKTGPPEAFF. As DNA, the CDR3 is TGTGCCAGCTCGGCGAAAACAGGGCCCCCTGAAGCTTTCTTT. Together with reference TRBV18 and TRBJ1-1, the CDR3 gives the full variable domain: NAGVMQNPRHLVRRRGQEARLRCSPMKGHSHVYWYRQLPEEGLKFMVYLQKENIIDESGMPKERFSAEFPKEGPSILRIQQVVRGDSAAYFCASSAKTGPPEAFFGQGTRLTVV.